This is a list of T cell receptor beta chains from one sample in a study of PD-1 blockade in classical Hodgkin lymphoma. The protocol was immunoSEQ multiplex PCR, while the TCRdb copy is restricted to in-frame clones and leaves out a portion. Of around 60,000 clones in the sample, about 85% were seen once. Sequencing used peripheral blood mononuclear cells (PBMCs), obtained before the fourth cycle of nivolumab. The receptor source for this set is a human donor with classical Hodgkin lymphoma. The CDR3 runs from the conserved cysteine through the conserved F or W. Each record gives: D gene, clone size, J gene, V gene, CDR3 DNA, CDR3 protein. The D gene is left open where the match is weak. Clone size, where shown, is once, few, many, or a class for clones that have expanded.

>.|.|TRBJ2-7|TRBV7-9
TGTGCCAGCAGCAAAAATTCCTACGAGCAGTACTTC
CASSKNSYEQYF
>TRBD1|.|TRBJ2-7|TRBV13
TGTGCCAGCAGCTCTCCCCTGACAGGGGACGAGCAGTACTTC
CASSSPLTGDEQYF
>.|.|TRBJ2-6|TRBV5-1
TGCGCCACCCTCCCTTCCCCGCGCTCTGGGGCCAACGTCCTGACTTTC
CATLPSPRSGANVLTF
>.|.|TRBJ1-4|TRBV5-1
TGCGCCAGCAGCCCGGCATCCACTGGAGGTGAAAAACTGTTTTTT
CASSPASTGGEKLFF
>TRBD2|.|TRBJ2-3|TRBV7-9
TGTGCCAGCAGCCCCCCCGGGACTAGAAAGACAGATACGCAGTATTTT
CASSPPGTRKTDTQYF
>.|.|TRBJ1-5|TRBV7-2
TGTGCCAGCAGCTTTTCAACCTTCGATCAGCCCCAGCATTTT
CASSFSTFDQPQHF
>TRBD2|.|TRBJ2-5|TRBV30
TGTGCCTGGGCGGCGGGGGGGCCTTCTGAGACCCAGTACTTC
CAWAAGGPSETQYF
>.|.|TRBJ2-1|TRBV18
TGTGCCAGCTCACAAGGGCTGGACAATGAGCAGTTCTTC
CASSQGLDNEQFF
>.|.|TRBJ1-2|TRBV6-5
TGTGCCAGCAGTTACTCACTAGGAGTTAACTATGGCTACACCTTC
CASSYSLGVNYGYTF
>.|.|TRBJ1-4|TRBV6-5
TGTGCCAGCAGAGCGTCCAGGGGAGAAAAACTGTTTTTT
CASRASRGEKLFF
>TRBD2|.|TRBJ2-4|TRBV30
TGTGCCTGGAGTCCCACTAGCGGAAGAAACATTCAGTACTTC
CAWSPTSGRNIQYF
>.|.|TRBJ2-7|TRBV25-1
TGTGCCAGCAGTGAACCGGGAAACGAGCAGTACTTC
CASSEPGNEQYF
>TRBD1|.|TRBJ1-2|TRBV5-1
TGCGCCAGCAGCACGGGACAGGCGGGGTATGGCTACACCTTC
CASSTGQAGYGYTF
>.|.|TRBJ2-3|TRBV10-1
TGCGCCAGCACCTCAGGGATAGGTACAGATACGCAGTATTTT
CASTSGIGTDTQYF
>.|.|TRBJ1-1|TRBV28
TGTGCCAGCAGTTTAAAGCTGAACACTGAAGCTTTCTTT
CASSLKLNTEAFF
>.|.|TRBJ1-2|TRBV6-5
TGTGCCACCTCTGAGGACGGGTCCTATGGCTACACCTTC
CATSEDGSYGYTF
>.|.|TRBJ1-2|TRBV19
TGTGCCAGTAAGCCGGAAGGCTCTGGCTACACCTTC
CASKPEGSGYTF
>.|.|TRBJ2-2|TRBV27
TGTGCCAGCAGTTTTGGCCCCCAAGACACCGGGGAGCTGTTTTTT
CASSFGPQDTGELFF
>TRBD1|.|TRBJ1-2|TRBV18
TGTGCCAGCTCACCCCCCGGACAGGGTTTTGATGGCTACACCTTC
CASSPPGQGFDGYTF
>.|few|TRBJ2-7|TRBV7-9
TGTGCCAGCAGCTCCGCGACAGGGAGGGCCGAGCAGTACTTC
CASSSATGRAEQYF
>.|.|TRBJ1-2|TRBV29-1
TGCAGCGTTGAAGATCCAGGGAAGGGGGATGGCTACACCTTC
CSVEDPGKGDGYTF
>.|.|TRBJ1-2|TRBV19
TGTGCCAGTAGTATCTCGGGGCCATATGGCTACACCTTC
CASSISGPYGYTF
>.|.|TRBJ1-1|TRBV10-2
TGCGCCAGCAGTGAGCCGGGGGCGCGAGCTTTCTTT
CASSEPGARAFF
>TRBD1|.|TRBJ1-4|TRBV7-9
TGTGCCAGCAGCATACAGGGGACTAATGAAAAACTGTTTTTT
CASSIQGTNEKLFF
>.|.|TRBJ1-1|TRBV6-6
TGTGCCAGCAGGGCCGGCGACACTGAAGCTTTCTTT
CASRAGDTEAFF
>.|.|TRBJ2-7|TRBV7-9
TGTGCCAGCAGCTTGTCCTACGAGCAGTACTTC
CASSLSYEQYF
>.|.|TRBJ2-7|TRBV7-7
TGTGCCAGCAGCCCCAGGGGATCCGGCGAGCAGTACTTC
CASSPRGSGEQYF
>.|.|TRBJ2-2|TRBV5-1
TGCGCCAGCAGCTTGGGCCCTGGCAGGGGATTCACCGGGGAGCTGTTTTTT
CASSLGPGRGFTGELFF
>.|.|TRBJ2-5|TRBV6-5
TGTGCCAGCAGTTACGTCGACAGCCCGCTAGAGACCCAGTACTTC
CASSYVDSPLETQYF
>.|once|TRBJ1-1|TRBV6-5
TGTGCCACCAACGCCCATCTCCCTGAAGCTTTCTTT
CATNAHLPEAFF
>TRBD1|.|TRBJ2-7|TRBV19
TGTGCCAGTAGTATAATCAGAATGACAGGGGTCGCCGAGCAGTACTTC
CASSIIRMTGVAEQYF
>.|.|TRBJ2-3|TRBV18
TGTGCCAGCTCACCAGAGTTAGGGTCTGGGACAGATACGCAGTATTTT
CASSPELGSGTDTQYF